This TCR beta chain was retrieved from a study of control samples from healthy donors and cancer patients. After removal of 7 bases from V and 5 bases from J, the junction contained 6 bases not matched to a gene. Per the germline V gene, CDR1 is SQVTM and CDR2 is ANQGSEA. This CDR3 has 12 residues. The data were produced by immunoSEQ multiplex PCR, yet TCRdb's version contains in-frame clones alone and is incomplete. The sample holds 40,000 to 45,000 clones; about 75% are singletons and the top ten take approximately 17%. The material sequenced was formalin-fixed, paraffin-embedded tissue. This chain connects TRBV29-1 to TRBJ2-7; 9 bases line up with TRBD2. This sequence originates from a male donor with melanoma. The CDR3 region has the DNA TGCAGCGCCCTCGGACTAGCGAACGAGCAGTACTTC. Encoded protein: CSALGLANEQYF.